This TCR beta chain was documented in a study of CD8 T cells in Susac syndrome. RNA totalling about 0.45 to 1 ug underwent reverse transcription with random hexamers. Amplification of TCR beta CDR3 by immunoSEQ multiplex PCR spanned 54 Vbeta and 13 Jbeta. TCRdb independently ran MiXCR on the immunoSEQ multiplex PCR reads; one entry per CDR3 protein. The table lists some 300,000 distinct CDR3 sequences, roughly 85% of them singletons. Germline CDR1 and CDR2: MNHEY and SMNVEV (reference sequence). The length of the CDR3 is 15 residues. The V gene lost 3 bases and the J gene lost 0 bases, with 8 bases spanning the gap.

V usage is TRBV27 and J usage is TRBJ2-2; unclear D gene. The material sequenced was CD8+ T cells from PBMCs. The origin of this receptor is a human donor with multiple sclerosis. The CDR3 spells CASSFWQPNTGELFF. In DNA form, the CDR3 reads TGTGCCAGCAGTTTCTGGCAGCCGAACACCGGGGAGCTGTTTTTT.